These 9 T cell receptor beta chains came from one sample sequenced in a study of beta chain features in type 1 diabetes. Study-level findings and limits: In every one of the four CD4+ subsets, TCRB CDR3s were moderately but significantly shorter in Type 1 diabetes patients.

The isolated RNA, all of it, was reverse transcribed, so expressed TCRB transcripts were what got sequenced. Clones were sequenced by immunoSEQ multiplex PCR, and TCRdb holds only the in-frame ones, with some missing. This table holds some 270,000 clones, roughly 11% found once. No cognate antigen is known for these TCRs. Sequencing was performed on naive CD4+ T cells from blood. The origin of the receptors is a young man with type 1 diabetes.

This clone was seen only a few times. The genes are TRBV28 and TRBJ1-1; TRBD1 might be the D (5 bases). The CDR3 contains 12 residues. The germline CDR1 and CDR2 sequences are MDHEN and SYDVKM. V was clipped by 5 bases and J by 7 bases, with 11 bases between them. CDR3: CASSIQGFEAFF. The CDR3 DNA sequence: TGTGCCAGCAGTATTCAGGGCTTTGAAGCTTTCTTT.

This clone appeared a few times. The rearrangement joins TRBV7-9 to TRBJ2-5, with TRBD2 as a possible D gene (6 bases). Between the trimmed V and J ends, which lost 4 bases and 3 bases, there was a span of 9 bases. The germline V gene encodes CDR1 SEHNR and CDR2 FQNEAQ (reference sequence). The CDR3 runs to 13 residues. CDR3 in amino acids: CASSSPGEETQYF. The CDR3 nucleotides are TGTGCCAGCAGCTCCCCGGGGGAAGAGACCCAGTACTTC.

The chain joins TRBV28 to TRBJ2-3; the match to TRBD2 covers 7 bases. The CDR3 is 13 residues long. J lost 3 bases, V lost 7 bases, and 4 bases had no gene match. Germline V gives CDR1 MDHEN, CDR2 SYDVKM. The chain's CDR3 is CASNGGVTDTQYF. CDR3 bases: TGTGCCAGCAATGGGGGGGTGACAGATACGCAGTATTTT.

This clone was seen only a few times. The gene calls are TRBV5-1 and TRBJ2-3; 10 bases align to TRBD2. The junction had 5 bases not matched to a gene; V was cut back by 3 bases and J by 1 base. Germline CDR1 and CDR2: SGHRS and YFSETQ. The CDR3 covers 16 residues. CDR3 loop: CASSYAGTSGTDTQYF. The CDR3 region has the DNA TGCGCCAGCAGCTATGCCGGGACTAGCGGCACAGATACGCAGTATTTT.

This clone was seen only a few times. The chain carries TRBV18 and TRBJ2-7; TRBD1 agrees at 8 bases. From germline, CDR1 is KGHSH and CDR2 LQKENI. The V segment lost 3 bases and the J segment 5 bases; nucleotides outside the gene matches: 6. The CDR3 totals 14 residues. CDR3 nucleotide sequence: TGTGCCAGCTCACCTCCAGGGGGCATCGACGAGCAGTACTTC. Its translation: CASSPPGGIDEQYF.

This clone is a singleton in its sample. The chain employs TRBV7-3 and TRBJ2-5; TRBD1 agrees at 8 bases. The CDR3 length is 16 residues. Germline V CDR1 and CDR2: SGHTA, FQGTGA. V gave up 5 bases and J gave up 1 base; unmatched junction bases: 9. This CDR3 is CASSLGQGGGQETQYF. In nucleotides, the CDR3 is TGTGCCAGCAGCCTTGGACAGGGTGGGGGCCAAGAGACCCAGTACTTC. Drawing the rest from reference TRBV7-3 and TRBJ2-5, the complete variable domain is GAGVSQTPSNKVTEKGKYVELRCDPISGHTALYWYRQSLGQGPEFLIYFQGTGAADDSGLPNDRFFAVRPEGSVSTLKIQRTERGDSAVYLCASSLGQGGGQETQYFGPGTRLLVL.

The DNA of the CDR3 is TGTGCCAGCAGCCCCGGACAGGGACTCTACGAGCAGTACTTC. Translated: CASSPGQGLYEQYF. The chain has TRBV9 and TRBJ2-7; 8 positions match TRBD1. Germline-derived CDR1 and CDR2 are SGDLS and YYNGEE. The CDR3 has 14 residues. With 4 bases clipped from V and 3 bases from J, the junction kept 6 bases outside the gene matches.

This clone was picked up a small number of times. The CDR3 protein is CASSLEWARAKNIQYF. As DNA, the CDR3 is TGCGCCAGCAGCTTGGAGTGGGCTCGGGCCAAAAACATTCAGTACTTC. This chain links TRBV5-1 with TRBJ2-4, with unresolved D. Trimming removed 0 bases from V and 1 base from J, with 11 bases in between. Per germline, CDR1 SGHRS and CDR2 YFSETQ. The CDR3 loop spans 16 amino acids.

There are a few counts of this clone. This sequence joins TRBV5-5 and TRBJ1-1, with TRBD1 as a possible D gene (5 bases). Germline assignment: CDR1 SGHKS and CDR2 YYEKEE (reference sequence). CDR3 length: 15 amino acids. The ends were cut back, 0 bases at V and 1 base at J, with 10 bases in the middle. CDR3 sequence reads: CASSLVDRENTEAFF. The CDR3 DNA reads TGTGCCAGCAGCTTGGTTGACAGAGAGAACACTGAAGCTTTCTTT.